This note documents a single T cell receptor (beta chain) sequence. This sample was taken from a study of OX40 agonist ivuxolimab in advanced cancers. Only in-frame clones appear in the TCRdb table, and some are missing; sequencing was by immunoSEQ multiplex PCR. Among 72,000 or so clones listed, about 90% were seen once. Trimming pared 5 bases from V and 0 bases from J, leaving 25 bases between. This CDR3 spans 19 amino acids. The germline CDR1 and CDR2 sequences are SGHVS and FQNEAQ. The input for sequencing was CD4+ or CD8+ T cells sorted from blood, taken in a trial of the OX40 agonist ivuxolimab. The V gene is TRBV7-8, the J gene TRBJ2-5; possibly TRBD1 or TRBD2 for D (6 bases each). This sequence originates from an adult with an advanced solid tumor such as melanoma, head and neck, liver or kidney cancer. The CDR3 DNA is TGTGCCAGCAGCGAGACTACACCGGGGGCTCGAACCCACCAAGAGACCCAGTACTTC. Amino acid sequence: CASSETTPGARTHQETQYF.